The next 24 T cell receptor beta chains were all read from a single sample in a study of T cells after yellow fever vaccination (dated 2019 in TCRdb). Libraries were built with 5' RACE. Sequenced using an Illumina HiSeq 2500. TCRdb reworked the public reads: Q25 trimming with fastp, MiXCR clone assembly, productive beta chains retained. Identical CDR3 protein sequences are pooled into one entry, listed with their most common genes and DNA. The sample yields about 210,000 distinct CDR3 sequences; 6.7% were counted once. The ten largest account for approximately 1% of the sample. In the paper's terms, the treatment or condition label means: live attenuated yellow fever vaccine strain. The source material was CD4+ T cells sorted from PBMCs, sampled on the day of the yellow fever booster vaccination. The receptors were gathered from a man aged 25 to 40 who received the YFV17D yellow fever vaccine.

In its sample, this clonotype was seen many times. The V gene is TRBV27, the J gene TRBJ2-2; a possible D gene is TRBD2 (6 bases). CDR1 and CDR2 from the germline V gene are MNHEY and SMNVEV (reference sequence). The CDR3 length is 17 residues. V gave up 5 bases and J gave up 1 base, with 17 bases separating them. The CDR3 spells CASSPRARGMNTGELFF. The DNA of the CDR3 is TGTGCCAGCAGTCCCAGGGCTCGGGGGATGAACACCGGGGAGCTGTTTTTT.

This sequence joins TRBV29-1 and TRBJ2-5, with 9 bases that match TRBD1. CDR1 is SQVTM and CDR2 is ANQGSEA in the germline V gene. The ends lost 4 bases at V and 5 bases at J; junction bases unmatched: 11. CDR3 length: 15 residues. The CDR3 is CSVVGDREGYETQYF. CDR3 nucleotides: TGCAGCGTTGTCGGGGACAGGGAAGGATACGAGACCCAGTACTTC.

This clonotype was observed many times. This chain connects TRBV7-3 to TRBJ2-2; D call uncertain. Deletions cut 5 bases from V and 2 bases from J, with 6 bases between. The CDR3 has 13 amino acids. CDR1 SGHTA and CDR2 FQGTGA come from the germline V gene. The CDR3: CASSLLNTGELFF. CDR3 nucleotides: TGTGCCAGCAGCCTTCTAAACACCGGGGAGCTGTTTTTT.

The chain combines TRBV5-1 with TRBJ2-3; 10 nucleotides align to TRBD2. Germline V gene data show CDR1 as SGHRS and CDR2 as YFSETQ. Trimming took 2 bases from V and 6 from J; bases not matched to a gene: 15. This CDR3 is built from 18 residues. CDR3 DNA sequence: TGCGCCAGCAGCTTCTACCTGACTAGCGGGTCGAGCGCCGATACGCAGTATTTT. Translating gives CASSFYLTSGSSADTQYF.

The table lists this clonotype with a few counts. This sequence joins TRBV5-4 and TRBJ2-7; possibly TRBD2 for D (6 bases). Between the trimmed V and J ends, which lost 1 base and 5 bases, there was a span of 16 bases. The CDR3 consists of 15 residues. CDR1 and CDR2 (germline): SGHNT, YYREEE (reference sequence). CDR3 amino acids: CASSLKGRSNNEQYF. In DNA, the CDR3 is TGTGCCAGCAGCTTGAAAGGGAGGTCTAACAACGAGCAGTACTTC.

This clonotype was picked up a small number of times. The chain has TRBV28 and TRBJ1-5, with TRBD1 as a possible D gene (5 bases). Trimming shortened V by 4 bases and J by 5 bases, and 18 bases separated the two germline ends. Germline assignment: CDR1 MDHEN and CDR2 SYDVKM. The CDR3 spans 16 residues. CDR3 DNA sequence: TGTGCCAGCAGTTCAGTCAGGGCTGGGATGTATCAGCCCCAGCATTTT. It specifies CASSSVRAGMYQPQHF.

This clonotype was observed at least ten times. DNA for the CDR3: TGTGCCAGCAGCCTCGCCCTTAACTATGGCTACACCTTC. It translates to CASSLALNYGYTF. J is TRBJ1-2 and V is TRBV12-3 or TRBV12-4, with unresolved D. With 6 bases removed from V and 1 base from J, the gap between germline ends came to 9 bases. The CDR3 loop spans 13 amino acids.

This clonotype has at least ten counts. The chain carries TRBV5-1 and TRBJ2-1; TRBD1 or TRBD2 may be the D gene (6 bases each). Germline CDR1 SGHRS, CDR2 YFSETQ. Trimming took 5 bases from V and 3 from J, leaving 9 bases between them. The CDR3 covers 13 residues. The CDR3 DNA follows: TGCGCCAGCAGGCGGGACAACTACAATGAGCAGTTCTTC. Amino acids: CASRRDNYNEQFF.

The CDR3 region has the DNA TGTGCCAGCAGAGACGGGGGAGGTGGGGGCTACACCTTC. It encodes CASRDGGGGGYTF. The V call is TRBV6-1, the J call TRBJ1-2, with D perhaps matching TRBD1 (5 bases). With 6 bases removed from V and 8 bases from J, the gap between germline ends came to 16 bases. CDR3 length: 13 amino acids. CDR1 is MNHNS, CDR2 SASEGT, per germline.

This clonotype was detected many times. The genes are TRBV18 and TRBJ2-3; 7 bases map to TRBD2. Trimming at V came to 3 bases and at J to 3 bases, leaving 15 bases not matched to a gene. The germline V gene has CDR1 KGHSH and CDR2 LQKENI. The CDR3 is 18 residues long. The CDR3 loop is CASSPSPPGGTGTDTQYF. CDR3 bases: TGTGCCAGCTCACCCTCCCCCCCGGGAGGCACGGGGACAGATACGCAGTATTTT.

This clonotype was observed a handful of times. In DNA form, the CDR3 reads TGTGCCAGCAGCCTCCATGGAAATGTGGGGCAGTTCTTC. Translating gives CASSLHGNVGQFF. The chain combines TRBV7-9 with TRBJ2-1; D call uncertain. V was trimmed by 5 bases and J by 12 bases, leaving 17 bases between them. The CDR3 extends over 13 amino acids. Germline lookup yields CDR1 SEHNR and CDR2 FQNEAQ (reference sequence).

The chain employs TRBV20-1 and TRBJ2-5, with D possibly TRBD2 on 5 matching bases. Between the trimmed V and J ends, which lost 6 bases and 2 bases, there was a span of 16 bases. The CDR3 contains 14 residues. CDR1 is DFQATT, CDR2 SNEGSKA, per germline (reference sequence). The CDR3 is CSAPWVSGQETQYF. The CDR3 region has the DNA TGCAGTGCCCCCTGGGTAAGCGGACAAGAGACCCAGTACTTC.

Notes on this clonotype: Here the CDR3 omits its conserved ending phenylalanine or tryptophan, so a read error is the likely source. The J gene is TRBJ2-3, the V gene TRBV7-2; D ambiguous. Trimming shortened V by 3 bases and J by 6 bases, and 4 bases separated the two germline ends. CDR1 is SGHTA and CDR2 is FQGNSA in the germline V gene. This CDR3 contains 11 residues. The CDR3 sequence is CASSFSDTQYS. For the CDR3, the DNA is TGTGCCAGCAGCTTTTCGGATACGCAGTATTCT.

The CDR3 sequence is CASSLWAQPQHF. DNA of the CDR3: TGTGCCAGCAGTTTATGGGCTCAGCCCCAGCATTTT. This chain links TRBV28 with TRBJ1-5; D unresolved. The CDR3 is made up of 12 amino acids. CDR1 and CDR2 (germline): MDHEN, SYDVKM. The V and J ends lost 0 bases and 6 bases respectively, with 3 bases between them.

This clonotype was seen many times. V gene TRBV20-1 combines with J gene TRBJ2-1; D is possibly TRBD2 (6 bases). Trimming pared 6 bases from V and 5 bases from J, leaving 11 bases between. Per germline, CDR1 DFQATT and CDR2 SNEGSKA (reference sequence). This CDR3 region has 12 residues. Written as DNA, the CDR3 is TGCAGTGCAAGGGGACTCAACAATGAGCAGTTCTTC. Encoded protein: CSARGLNNEQFF.

V is TRBV9 and J is TRBJ2-1, with a possible D match to TRBD2 (5 bases). CDR3 size: 16 residues. The V gene lost 0 bases and the J gene lost 0 bases, with 10 bases spanning the gap. The germline gives CDR1 SGDLS, CDR2 YYNGEE. CDR3 in DNA: TGTGCCAGCAGCGTAGAAGTAGCGCCCTCCTACAATGAGCAGTTCTTC. Translating gives CASSVEVAPSYNEQFF.

This clonotype was picked up many times. The J gene is TRBJ2-2, the V gene TRBV11-1, with 8 nucleotides matching TRBD2. The CDR3 extends over 15 amino acids. J gave up 4 bases and V 5 bases, and 6 bases lay outside the gene matches. Germline lookup yields CDR1 SGHAT and CDR2 FQDESV (reference sequence). The CDR3 DNA is TGTGCCAGCAGCCCACCCGGGAGGGCCACCGGGGAGCTGTTTTTT. Translation: CASSPPGRATGELFF.

This clonotype was seen at least ten times. The J gene is TRBJ2-5, the V gene TRBV6-5; D call uncertain. Trimming cost V 5 bases and J 1 base, with 11 bases left between them. In germline, CDR1 is MNHEY, CDR2 SVGAGI. The CDR3 spans 14 residues. DNA of the CDR3: TGTGCCAGCAGTCACCGCCTGGCCCAAGAGACCCAGTACTTC. Protein: CASSHRLAQETQYF.

This clonotype was observed many times. CDR3 DNA: TGCGCCAGCAGCCAAGGAAGGGTGAACACTGAAGCTTTCTTT. Translation: CASSQGRVNTEAFF. V gene TRBV4-3 combines with J gene TRBJ1-1; no firm D call. Germline assignment: CDR1 LGHNA and CDR2 YSLEER. V was clipped by 1 base and J by 0 bases, with 6 bases between them. The CDR3 has 14 amino acids.

The rearrangement uses TRBV6-2 or TRBV6-3 and TRBJ1-5; D is possibly TRBD1 (5 bases). V was clipped by 7 bases and J by 1 base, with 14 bases between them. CDR1 and CDR2 (germline): MNHEY, SVGEGT. This CDR3 is 15 amino acids long. The CDR3 DNA follows: TGTGCCAGCACCTGGGGCAGTAGGAGCAATCAGCCCCAGCATTTT. This gives the protein CASTWGSRSNQPQHF.

The V call is TRBV25-1, the J call TRBJ2-7; 7 bases align to TRBD1. CDR1 and CDR2 from the germline V gene are MGHDK and SYGVNS. The CDR3 is 13 residues long. The V segment lost 7 bases and the J segment 0 bases; nucleotides outside the gene matches: 3. This CDR3 reads CASIRQGSYEQYF. CDR3 nucleotide sequence: TGTGCCAGCATACGACAGGGCTCCTACGAGCAGTACTTC.

V is TRBV29-1 and J is TRBJ2-2, with 9 bases fitting TRBD2. The V segment lost 4 bases and the J segment 5 bases; nucleotides outside the gene matches: 5. Germline V lookup: CDR1 SQVTM, CDR2 ANQGSEA. The CDR3 covers 14 residues. The CDR3 DNA reads TGCAGCGTTGCCACCACTAGCGGGACCGGGGAGCTGTTTTTT. It encodes CSVATTSGTGELFF.

Many counts were recorded for this clonotype. This chain links TRBV7-2 with TRBJ2-5; a weak D match, TRBD2 (6 bases). The CDR3 covers 13 residues. The germline V gene has CDR1 SGHTA and CDR2 FQGNSA. V was pared by 3 bases and J by 5 bases, with 10 bases between. This CDR3 is CASSFLGSETQYF. The CDR3 DNA follows: TGTGCCAGCAGCTTCCTCGGGAGCGAGACCCAGTACTTC.

Of note for this clonotype: The junction shows a germline mismatch at one end, possibly a read error. In DNA form, the CDR3 reads TGCCGTGCTAGAGACCCAGGGGAAGCCAAAAACATTCAGTACTTC. This sequence encodes CRARDPGEAKNIQYF. This sequence joins TRBV20-1 and TRBJ2-4, with D possibly matching TRBD1 (6 bases). The CDR3 sequence is 15 residues long. Germline assignment: CDR1 DFQATT and CDR2 SNEGSKA (reference sequence).